Following are 6 T cell receptor beta chains from one sample sequenced in a study of blood T cell repertoires in COVID-19 (TCRdb year 2020). The library was made by the immunoSEQ multiplex PCR assay. This is the immuneACCESS table as TCRdb keeps it, with only in-frame sequences that have V and J called. A part of the clones is gone; compared with another copy, unresolved V genes explain less than half, and the rest is unexplained. Present in this sample are about 100,000 clones, 89% of which were seen just once. The top ten clonotypes cover 4.5% to 6% of the sample. The source material was peripheral blood. The receptors shown here come from a man aged 40-50 years with active or convalescent COVID-19.

The chain is built from TRBV30 and TRBJ2-3, with TRBD2 matching over 7 bases. CDR3 length: 12 amino acids. With V trimmed by 2 bases and J by 8 bases, 4 bases remained unmatched. CDR1 is GTSNPN and CDR2 is SVGIG in the germline V gene (reference sequence). For the CDR3, the DNA is TGTGCCTGGAGTCACGGGGGGACTACGCAGTATTTT. Its protein product is CAWSHGGTTQYF.

In its sample, this clone was seen once. V gene TRBV7-9 combines with J gene TRBJ2-7; tentative D call: TRBD2 (5 bases). Germline values: CDR1 SEHNR, CDR2 FQNEAQ (reference sequence). CDR3 length: 16 amino acids. V dropped 5 bases and J dropped 1 base, with 18 bases sitting between them. CDR3 coding DNA: TGTGCCAGCAGCCCTCGGCAGGCGGGCCCTTCCTACGAGCAGTACTTC. This encodes CASSPRQAGPSYEQYF.

The chain carries TRBV9 and TRBJ1-4; the D is unclear. The CDR3 is made up of 14 amino acids. The V end lost 0 bases, the J end lost 6 bases, and 9 bases lay between the germline ends. In germline, CDR1 is SGDLS, CDR2 YYNGEE. The CDR3 DNA sequence: TGTGCCAGCAGCGTAGGATCAGGCTATGAAAAACTGTTTTTT. This gives the protein CASSVGSGYEKLFF. Full variable domain (remainder filled in from reference TRBV9 and TRBJ1-4): DSGVTQTPKHLITATGQRVTLRCSPRSGDLSVYWYQQSLDQGLQFLIQYYNGEERAKGNILERFSAQQFPDLHSELNLSSLELGDSALYFCASSVGSGYEKLFFGSGTQLSVL.

The chain couples TRBV3-1 (or the pseudogene TRBV3-2) to TRBJ2-3; D may be TRBD2 (6 bases). Germline CDR1 is LGHDT and CDR2 is YNNKEL (reference sequence). V was trimmed by 3 bases and J by 2 bases, leaving 15 bases between them. This CDR3 has 16 residues. The CDR3 DNA reads TGTGCCAGCAGCCAGGGGCGGGGCTCCTTCACAGATACGCAGTATTTT. Translated, it gives CASSQGRGSFTDTQYF.

This chain joins TRBV18 and TRBJ2-1; 8 nucleotides agree with TRBD2. J gave up 5 bases and V 3 bases, and 9 bases lay outside the gene matches. This CDR3 has 16 amino acids. Germline values: CDR1 KGHSH, CDR2 LQKENI. The CDR3 protein is CASSPPPAGDNNEQFF. In DNA form, the CDR3 reads TGTGCCAGCTCACCCCCACCAGCGGGAGATAACAATGAGCAGTTCTTC.

The count of this clone is one. V usage is TRBV21-1 and J usage is TRBJ2-3; no check of the table's D call, TRBD2, against the DNA was made. TRBV21-1 is an annotated pseudogene. This CDR3 is 23 amino acids long. CDR3 nucleotides: TGTGCCAGCAGCGCGGGAGTCGGTTTGCCGGGACTAGCGGGAAGGTATGGCACAGATACGCAGTATTTT. Residues: CASSAGVGLPGLAGRYGTDTQYF.